Below, 5 T cell receptor beta chains from the same sample are listed, as sequenced in a study of cytomegalovirus exposure and HLA in healthy donors. Primers: 60 Vbeta forward and 13 Jbeta reverse. Some clones are missing from TCRdb's copy, which holds only in-frame ones; the method was immunoSEQ multiplex PCR. The repertoire holds approximately 130,000 clones, with 70% to 85% as singletons. Input material: PBMCs. The source is a man aged 18 to 30 in good health and CMV-seropositive.

The chain recombines TRBV19 with TRBJ2-1; maybe TRBD2 (5 bases). Germline CDR1 is LNHDA and CDR2 is SQIVND (reference sequence). V dropped 5 bases and J dropped 4 bases, with 9 bases sitting between them. This CDR3 spans 13 amino acids. The CDR3 DNA reads TGTGCCAGTAGTGAGGGTTCTTACAATGAGCAGTTCTTC. As protein: CASSEGSYNEQFF.

This clone turned up a few times. The chain recombines TRBV4-1 with TRBJ2-1; D not resolved. Deletions cut 1 base from V and 9 bases from J, with 10 bases between. Germline values: CDR1 MGHRA, CDR2 YSYEKL. CDR3 length: 13 residues. The CDR3 DNA is TGCGCCAGCAGCCAAGGTTCGGCGGTTGAGCAGTTCTTC. Translating gives CASSQGSAVEQFF.

The genes are TRBV11-2 and TRBJ2-5; 8 nucleotides line up with TRBD2. The closer fit of TRBJ2-7 to the DNA end suggests the J call may be wrong. CDR3 length equals 15 residues. Germline loops: CDR1 SGHAT, CDR2 FQNNGV. The chain's CDR3 is CASSLPAGVVYEQYF. CDR3 nucleotides: TGTGCCAGCAGCCTCCCAGCGGGAGTAGTCTACGAGCAGTACTTC.

The chain uses TRBV18 and TRBJ1-2; D gene ambiguous. The CDR3 totals 14 residues. Trimming cost V 2 bases and J 3 bases, with 10 bases left between them. Germline CDR1 is KGHSH and CDR2 is LQKENI. The CDR3 DNA sequence: TGTGCCAGCTCACCAGTTCCAGGCGACTATGGCTACACCTTC. It encodes CASSPVPGDYGYTF.

The chain has TRBV6-4 and TRBJ2-1; possible D gene TRBD2, 6 bases. Trimming took off 2 bases at V and 4 bases at J, with 9 bases between the two ends. The CDR3 is 14 amino acids. Per the germline V gene, CDR1 is MRHNA and CDR2 is SNTAGT. The CDR3 loop is CASSDGGSYNEQFF. In DNA form, the CDR3 reads TGTGCCAGCAGTGACGGGGGGAGTTACAATGAGCAGTTCTTC.